The text below deals with one T cell receptor beta chain. The data originate from a study of blood T cell repertoires in COVID-19. Study as a whole: The study drew acute and convalescent COVID-19 samples from the United States, Italy and Spain. In each case, the material was cDNA or gDNA derived from T cells, B-cell-depleted T cells, or PBMCs.

Original data processing: Researchers report that nucleated cell counts were estimated from reference gene primer amplification. The repertoire was sequenced with immunoSEQ multiplex PCR; TCRdb's copy has only in-frame clones and lacks some. V and J calls and clone size are copied from that table; D and trimming were computed from the DNA. In the table there are just under 150,000 clones, about 80% of which are singletons. Germline V gene data show CDR1 as SNHLY and CDR2 as FYNNEI. Trimming shortened V by 7 bases and J by 4 bases, and 9 bases separated the two germline ends. There are 12 residues in the CDR3.

Sequencing input: peripheral blood. The genes are TRBV2 and TRBJ2-3, with D perhaps matching TRBD1 (5 bases). This clonotype was obtained from a human donor in a cohort sampled during active COVID-19. The CDR3 nucleotides are TGTGCCAGCACCCAGGGCGCAGATACGCAGTATTTT. Its protein product is CASTQGADTQYF.